Shown below are 21 T cell receptor beta chains from a single sample sequenced in a study of long-term antiretroviral therapy in people with HIV. The authors ran the immunoSEQ assay, v3.0, at survey level. Assay: immunoSEQ multiplex PCR; the TCRdb copy retains only in-frame clones and omits some. The sample shows 15,000 to 20,000 clones, approximately 92% of them seen only once. Sequencing was performed on unsorted PBMCs, taken 4.2 years after starting antiretroviral therapy. These receptors all come from a man aged 50 to 60 with HIV.

The V gene is TRBV15, the J gene TRBJ2-1; D is undetermined. Germline V gene data show CDR1 as LNHNV and CDR2 as YYDKDF (reference sequence). The ends were cut back, 4 bases at V and 9 bases at J, with 10 bases in the middle. The CDR3 is 12 residues long. CDR3 protein: CATSTEPTEQFF. The CDR3 DNA reads as TGTGCCACCAGCACAGAGCCTACTGAGCAGTTCTTC.

This clone was counted a single time. The rearrangement uses TRBV7-2 and TRBJ2-7; 12 nucleotides match TRBD1. V trimming: 5 bases; J trimming: 4 bases; junction bases outside the gene matches: 3. This CDR3 has 14 amino acids. Germline CDR1 reads SGHTA; CDR2 reads FQGNSA. The CDR3 DNA follows: TGTGCCAGCAGCCGGGGACAGGGGGCATACGAGCAGTACTTC. This gives the protein CASSRGQGAYEQYF.

This chain joins TRBV19 and TRBJ2-2; TRBD2 agrees at 7 bases. CDR1 and CDR2 (germline): LNHDA, SQIVND (reference sequence). The CDR3 covers 15 residues. Losses at the gene ends were 7 bases for V and 0 bases for J; bases not matched to a gene: 5. Written as DNA, the CDR3 is TGTGCCAGTACCCGGACTAGTCCGAACACCGGGGAGCTGTTTTTT. Translated, it gives CASTRTSPNTGELFF.

The rearrangement joins TRBV10-3 to TRBJ1-4; TRBD1 agrees at 8 bases. This CDR3 region has 14 residues. Trimming cost V 2 bases and J 7 bases; bases outside gene matches: 3. Germline V gene data show CDR1 as ENHRY and CDR2 as SYGVKD. CDR3 in amino acids: CAISEGQGFEKLFF. For the CDR3, the DNA is TGTGCCATCAGTGAGGGACAGGGATTTGAAAAACTGTTTTTT.

The J gene is TRBJ2-7, the V gene TRBV18, with TRBD1 matching 10 bases. The CDR3 sequence is 15 residues long. CDR1 and CDR2 (germline): KGHSH, LQKENI. V shed 4 bases, J shed 3 bases, and the junction held 6 bases outside the gene matches. CDR3 bases: TGTGCCAGCTCACTCGACCGGACAGGGGGCTACGAGCAGTACTTC. As protein: CASSLDRTGGYEQYF. Complete variable domain (other parts from reference TRBV18 and TRBJ2-7): NAGVMQNPRHLVRRRGQEARLRCSPMKGHSHVYWYRQLPEEGLKFMVYLQKENIIDESGMPKERFSAEFPKEGPSILRIQQVVRGDSAAYFCASSLDRTGGYEQYFGPGTRLTVT.

J is TRBJ2-1 and V is TRBV2, with 9 positions matching TRBD2. V lost 6 bases and J lost 10; bases outside the gene matches: 7. The germline gives CDR1 SNHLY, CDR2 FYNNEI. The CDR3 has 13 amino acids. CDR3 bases: TGTGCCAGCAGAAAGGCGGGGGGGATAGAGCAGTTCTTC. This translates into CASRKAGGIEQFF.

The chain is built from TRBV10-1 and TRBJ2-1, with D unclear. V lost 10 bases to trimming and J lost 4 bases, with 14 bases between them. Germline V CDR1 and CDR2: WNHNN, SYGVQD (reference sequence). CDR3 length: 13 residues. The CDR3 loop reads CATQRDTYNEQFF. Written as DNA, the CDR3 is TGCGCCACCCAGAGAGACACTTACAATGAGCAGTTCTTC.

The CDR3: CATSTGQGDGYTF. The CDR3 DNA follows: TGTGCCACCAGCACCGGACAGGGGGATGGCTACACCTTC. V usage is TRBV15 and J usage is TRBJ1-2; 10 nucleotides align to TRBD1. The J segment lost 6 bases and the V segment lost 4 bases, leaving 2 bases of the junction unmatched. This CDR3 has 13 residues. Germline V CDR1 and CDR2: LNHNV, YYDKDF (reference sequence).

The chain is built from TRBV19 and TRBJ2-7; a possible D gene is TRBD2 (7 bases). The germline CDR1 and CDR2 sequences are LNHDA and SQIVND (reference sequence). This CDR3 has 16 residues. V lost 6 bases and J 0 bases, leaving 18 bases between the germline ends. The CDR3 sequence: CASSLSGGPSSYEQYF. The CDR3 nucleotides read TGTGCCAGTAGCCTCTCCGGGGGGCCCTCCTCCTACGAGCAGTACTTC.

The chain links TRBV4-1 to TRBJ1-6, with D unclear. This CDR3 spans 16 amino acids. V lost 0 bases, J lost 5 bases, and 11 bases lay in between. The germline gives CDR1 MGHRA, CDR2 YSYEKL. DNA for the CDR3: TGCGCCAGCAGCCAAGAAGCGCAGGTTAATAATTCACCCCTCCACTTT. Its protein is CASSQEAQVNNSPLHF.

This clone was observed once. This rearrangement joins TRBV7-9 to TRBJ1-4, with a weak D call TRBD1 (5 bases). Germline V lookup: CDR1 SEHNR, CDR2 FQNEAQ (reference sequence). V was cut by 4 bases and J by 2 bases, with 11 bases left in between. The CDR3 contains 15 residues. The CDR3 loop is CASSSEGPTNEKLFF. Written as DNA, the CDR3 is TGTGCCAGCAGCTCCGAGGGGCCCACTAATGAAAAACTGTTTTTT.

This clone was picked up a small number of times. This rearrangement joins TRBV11-3 to TRBJ2-1, with 10 bases that match TRBD2. CDR1 and CDR2 (germline): SGHNT, YENEEA. V dropped 4 bases and J dropped 0; count of bases not matched to a gene: 3. The CDR3 spans 16 residues. The chain's CDR3 is CASSSRLAGSYNEQFF. The CDR3 DNA follows: TGTGCCAGCAGCTCCCGACTAGCGGGCTCCTACAATGAGCAGTTCTTC.

The V gene is TRBV6-6, the J gene TRBJ2-1; 10 nucleotides align to TRBD2. Germline values: CDR1 MNHNY, CDR2 SVGAGI (reference sequence). The length of the CDR3 is 15 residues. V lost 1 base, J lost 5 bases, and 2 bases stayed unmatched. This chain's CDR3 is CASSYLLAGNNEQFF. CDR3 bases: TGTGCCAGCAGTTACTTACTAGCGGGGAACAATGAGCAGTTCTTC.

This clone was recorded once. The genes are TRBV27 and TRBJ2-1, with TRBD2 identical over 8 bases. J lost 2 bases, V lost 4 bases, and 7 bases had no gene match. Germline V gene lookup returns CDR1 MNHEY and CDR2 SMNVEV (reference sequence). This CDR3 spans 16 amino acids. The CDR3 region is CASSSEPRGAYNEQFF. The DNA of the CDR3 is TGTGCCAGCAGTTCCGAACCGCGGGGGGCCTACAATGAGCAGTTCTTC.

The chain joins TRBV5-1 to TRBJ1-1; D not resolved. The CDR3 consists of 14 residues. Germline assignment: CDR1 SGHRS and CDR2 YFSETQ. Trimming took off 2 bases at V and 2 bases at J, with 10 bases between the two ends. For the CDR3, the DNA is TGCGCCAGCAGCTTAAGGCAAAAAAACACTGAAGCTTTCTTT. Encoded protein: CASSLRQKNTEAFF.

This clone was seen just once. This chain uses TRBV23-1 with TRBJ2-1; 8 bases are shared with TRBD2. TRBV23-1 is recorded as an ORF, its role being uncertain. Trimming removed 4 bases from V and 3 bases from J; junction bases left unmatched: 5. The CDR3 is 15 amino acids. Here the CDR3 DNA reads TGCGCCAGCAGTCCGCCGGGACTAGGCTACAATGAGCAGTTCTTC. This gives the protein CASSPPGLGYNEQFF.

The chain couples TRBV9 to TRBJ2-2; the match to TRBD1 covers 9 bases. CDR3 size: 14 residues. Germline V gives CDR1 SGDLS, CDR2 YYNGEE. V shed 5 bases and J 7 bases; nucleotides not matched to a gene: 6. The CDR3 DNA sequence: TGTGCCAGCAGGGGGGACAGGGCGGACGGGGAGCTGTTTTTT. Translation gives CASRGDRADGELFF. Full variable domain (rest looked up from reference TRBV9 and TRBJ2-2): DSGVTQTPKHLITATGQRVTLRCSPRSGDLSVYWYQQSLDQGLQFLIQYYNGEERAKGNILERFSAQQFPDLHSELNLSSLELGDSALYFCASRGDRADGELFFGEGSRLTVL.

The chain combines TRBV7-9 with TRBJ1-4, with TRBD1 matching over 7 bases. Losses at the gene ends were 5 bases for V and 0 bases for J; bases not matched to a gene: 9. This CDR3 has 17 amino acids. The germline CDR1 and CDR2 sequences are SEHNR and FQNEAQ (reference sequence). CDR3 sequence (DNA): TGTGCCAGCAGCATACCCGGGACAGCGACAACTAATGAAAAACTGTTTTTT. It is translated as CASSIPGTATTNEKLFF.

J is TRBJ1-5 and V is TRBV27; tentatively, D is TRBD1 (5 bases). CDR3 length equals 14 residues. The germline V gene has CDR1 MNHEY and CDR2 SMNVEV (reference sequence). Deletions cut 3 bases from V and 6 bases from J, with 12 bases between. CDR3 in amino acids: CASSFFREAQPQHF. The CDR3 nucleotides are TGTGCCAGCAGTTTCTTCAGGGAGGCTCAGCCCCAGCATTTT.

This chain links TRBV27 with TRBJ2-7; D is undetermined. CDR3 size: 14 residues. Per the germline V gene, CDR1 is MNHEY and CDR2 is SMNVEV (reference sequence). V was clipped by 3 bases and J by 4 bases, with 13 bases between them. In DNA, the CDR3 is TGTGCCAGCAGTTTCTCCTCTGGTGGATACGAGCAGTACTTC. Its protein product is CASSFSSGGYEQYF.

In this sample, this clone turned up once. The chain has TRBV19 and TRBJ2-7; unclear D gene. Trimming took off 3 bases at V and 2 bases at J, with 14 bases between the two ends. The V gene's germline CDR1 is LNHDA and CDR2 SQIVND (reference sequence). The CDR3 covers 15 residues. CDR3 protein: CASSISGDGAYEQYF. DNA of the CDR3: TGTGCCAGTAGTATCAGTGGAGACGGCGCCTACGAGCAGTACTTC.